This entry describes one T cell receptor (beta chain). Antigen: not known. TCRdb's copy holds only in-frame clones and misses some; the assay was immunoSEQ multiplex PCR. The sample records about 81,000 clones, about 86% being singletons. The record originates from a study of OX40 agonist ivuxolimab in advanced cancers. Study-level background: Six ivuxolimab dose levels, 0.01 to 10 mg/kg, were given intravenously every 2 weeks.

Blood was sampled at baseline, cycle 4 day 1, and cycle 7 day 1. Study findings and constraints: Researchers report that CD8+ T cells had, on average, more expanded clones than CD4+.

Germline CDR1 and CDR2: LGHNA and YNFKEQ. J gave up 3 bases and V 1 base, and 2 bases lay outside the gene matches. The CDR3 covers 15 residues. Source: CD4+ or CD8+ T cells sorted from blood, taken in a trial of the OX40 agonist ivuxolimab. The receptor's source is an adult with an advanced solid tumor such as melanoma, head and neck, liver or kidney cancer. The chain carries TRBV4-2 and TRBJ2-2; 7 positions agree with TRBD2. The CDR3 spells CASSQGRGDTGELFF. The CDR3, as DNA: TGTGCCAGCAGCCAAGGACGGGGGGACACCGGGGAGCTGTTTTTT.